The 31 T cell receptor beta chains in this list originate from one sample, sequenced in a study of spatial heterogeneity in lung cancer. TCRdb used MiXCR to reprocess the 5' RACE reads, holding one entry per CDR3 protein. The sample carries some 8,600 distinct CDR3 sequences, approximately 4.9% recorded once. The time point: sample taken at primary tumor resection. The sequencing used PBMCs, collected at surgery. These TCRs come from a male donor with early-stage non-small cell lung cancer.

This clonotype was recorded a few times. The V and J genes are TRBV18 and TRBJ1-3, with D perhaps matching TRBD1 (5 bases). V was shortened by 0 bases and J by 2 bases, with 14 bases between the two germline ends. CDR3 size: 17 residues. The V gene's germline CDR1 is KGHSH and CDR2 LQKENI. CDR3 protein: CASSPPWQGFTGNTIYF. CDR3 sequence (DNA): TGTGCCAGCTCACCACCATGGCAGGGATTTACTGGAAACACCATATATTTT.

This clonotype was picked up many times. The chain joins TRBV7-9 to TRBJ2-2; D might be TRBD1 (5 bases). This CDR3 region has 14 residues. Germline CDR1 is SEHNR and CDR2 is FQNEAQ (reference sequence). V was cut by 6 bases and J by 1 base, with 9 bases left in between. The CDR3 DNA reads TGTGCCAGCAGACGACAGTTGAACACCGGGGAGCTGTTTTTT. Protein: CASRRQLNTGELFF.

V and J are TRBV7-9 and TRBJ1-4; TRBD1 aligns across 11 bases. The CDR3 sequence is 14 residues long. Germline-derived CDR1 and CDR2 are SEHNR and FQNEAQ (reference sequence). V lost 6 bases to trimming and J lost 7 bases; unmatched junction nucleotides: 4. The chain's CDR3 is CASSRTGGREKLFF. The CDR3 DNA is TGTGCCAGCAGTCGGACAGGGGGCCGTGAAAAACTGTTTTTT. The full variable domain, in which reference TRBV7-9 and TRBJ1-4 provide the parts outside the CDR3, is DTGVSQNPRHKITKRGQNVTFRCDPISEHNRLYWYRQTLGQGPEFLTYFQNEAQLEKSRLLSDRFSAERPKGSFSTLEIQRTEQGDSAMYLCASSRTGGREKLFFGSGTQLSVL.

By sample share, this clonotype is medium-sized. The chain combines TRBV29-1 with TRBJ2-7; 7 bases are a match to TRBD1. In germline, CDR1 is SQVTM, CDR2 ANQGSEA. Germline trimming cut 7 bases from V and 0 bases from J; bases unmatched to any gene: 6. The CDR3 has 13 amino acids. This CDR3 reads CSAKTGSSYEQYF. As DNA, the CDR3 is TGCAGCGCCAAGACAGGGAGCTCCTACGAGCAGTACTTC.

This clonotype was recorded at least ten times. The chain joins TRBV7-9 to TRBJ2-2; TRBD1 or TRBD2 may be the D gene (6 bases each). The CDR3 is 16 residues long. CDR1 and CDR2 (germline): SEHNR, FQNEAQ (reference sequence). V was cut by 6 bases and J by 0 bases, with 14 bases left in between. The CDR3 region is CASSPAGGANTGELFF. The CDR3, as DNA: TGTGCCAGCAGTCCCGCCGGGGGCGCGAACACCGGGGAGCTGTTTTTT.

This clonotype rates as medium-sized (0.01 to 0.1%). CDR3 loop: CASSGTGGRKLFF. The CDR3 nucleotides read TGTGCCAGCAGCGGGACAGGGGGCAGAAAACTGTTTTTT. The chain is built from TRBV12-3 or TRBV12-4 and TRBJ1-4; TRBD1 agrees at 12 bases. The CDR3 contains 13 residues. Germline trimming cut 6 bases from V and 10 bases from J; bases unmatched to any gene: 3.

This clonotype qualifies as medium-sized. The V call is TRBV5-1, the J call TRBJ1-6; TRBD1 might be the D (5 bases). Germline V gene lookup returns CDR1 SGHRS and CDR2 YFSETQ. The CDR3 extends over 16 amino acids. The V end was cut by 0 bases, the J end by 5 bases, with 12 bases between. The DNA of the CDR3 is TGCGCCAGCAGCTTGGGGGGGACGACGGATAATTCACCCCTCCACTTT. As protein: CASSLGGTTDNSPLHF.

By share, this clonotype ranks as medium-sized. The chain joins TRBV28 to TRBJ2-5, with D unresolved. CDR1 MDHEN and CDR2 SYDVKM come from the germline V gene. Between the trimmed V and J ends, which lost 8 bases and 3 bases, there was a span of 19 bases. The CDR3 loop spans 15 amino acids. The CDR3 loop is CASEANDWDKETQYF. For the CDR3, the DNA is TGTGCCAGCGAGGCGAACGACTGGGATAAAGAGACCCAGTACTTC.

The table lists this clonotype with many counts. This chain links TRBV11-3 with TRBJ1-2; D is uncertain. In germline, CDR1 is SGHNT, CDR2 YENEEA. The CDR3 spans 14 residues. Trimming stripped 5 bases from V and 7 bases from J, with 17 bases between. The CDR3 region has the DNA TGTGCCAGCAGCCCCAGGACGGGGTTTGGTGGCTACACCTTC. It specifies CASSPRTGFGGYTF.

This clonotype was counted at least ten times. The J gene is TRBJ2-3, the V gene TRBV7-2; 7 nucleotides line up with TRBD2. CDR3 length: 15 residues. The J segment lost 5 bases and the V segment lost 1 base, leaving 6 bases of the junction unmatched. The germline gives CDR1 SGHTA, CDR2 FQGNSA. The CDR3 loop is CASSLVGGDLDTQYF. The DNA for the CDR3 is TGTGCCAGCAGCTTAGTGGGGGGGGATTTAGATACGCAGTATTTT.

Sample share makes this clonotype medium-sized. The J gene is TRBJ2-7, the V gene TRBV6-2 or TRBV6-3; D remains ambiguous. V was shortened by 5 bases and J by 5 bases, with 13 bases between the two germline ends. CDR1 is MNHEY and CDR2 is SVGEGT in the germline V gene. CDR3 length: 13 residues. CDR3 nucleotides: TGTGCCAGCAGTGGGCTTGATCCCCACGAGCAGTACTTC. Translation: CASSGLDPHEQYF.

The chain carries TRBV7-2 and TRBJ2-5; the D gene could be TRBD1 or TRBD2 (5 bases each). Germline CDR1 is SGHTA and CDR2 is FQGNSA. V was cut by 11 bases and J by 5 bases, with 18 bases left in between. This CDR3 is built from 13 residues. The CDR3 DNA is TGTGCCTCCTCGGTCGGGGCTCTGGAGACCCAGTACTTC. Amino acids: CASSVGALETQYF.

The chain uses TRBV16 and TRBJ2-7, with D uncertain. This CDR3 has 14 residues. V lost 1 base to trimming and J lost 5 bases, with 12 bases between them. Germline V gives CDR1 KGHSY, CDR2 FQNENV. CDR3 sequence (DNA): TGTGCCAGCAGCCAATTTTCGGCGTCGCACGAGCAGTACTTC. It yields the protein CASSQFSASHEQYF.

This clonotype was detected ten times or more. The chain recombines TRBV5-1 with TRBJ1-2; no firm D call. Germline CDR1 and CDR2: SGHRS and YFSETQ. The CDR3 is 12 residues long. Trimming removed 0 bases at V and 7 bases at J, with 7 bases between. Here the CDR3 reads CASSLGVSGYTF. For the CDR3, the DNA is TGCGCCAGCAGCTTGGGTGTGTCTGGCTACACCTTC. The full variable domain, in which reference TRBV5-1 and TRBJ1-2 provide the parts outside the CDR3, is KAGVTQTPRYLIKTRGQQVTLSCSPISGHRSVSWYQQTPGQGLQFLFEYFSETQRNKGNFPGRFSGRQFSNSRSEMNVSTLELGDSALYLCASSLGVSGYTFGSGTRLTVV.

The CDR3 sequence is CASSYSGQGGYEQYF. The CDR3 coding sequence is TGTGCCAGCAGTTACTCGGGGCAGGGGGGATACGAGCAGTACTTC. The chain carries TRBV6-5 and TRBJ2-7; tentative D call: TRBD1 (7 bases). V lost 0 bases to trimming and J lost 4 bases, with 13 bases between them. CDR1 MNHEY and CDR2 SVGAGI come from the germline V gene. The CDR3 length is 15 residues.

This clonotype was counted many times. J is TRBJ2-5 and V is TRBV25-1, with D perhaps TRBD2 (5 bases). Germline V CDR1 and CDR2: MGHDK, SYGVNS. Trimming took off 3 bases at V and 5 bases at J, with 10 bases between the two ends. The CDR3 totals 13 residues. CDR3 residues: CASSDPGWETQYF. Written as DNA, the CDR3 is TGTGCCAGCAGTGACCCGGGGTGGGAGACCCAGTACTTC.

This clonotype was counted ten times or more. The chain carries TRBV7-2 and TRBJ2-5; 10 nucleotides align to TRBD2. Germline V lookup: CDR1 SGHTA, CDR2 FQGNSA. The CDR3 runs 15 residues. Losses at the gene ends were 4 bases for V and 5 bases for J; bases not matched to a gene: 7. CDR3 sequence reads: CASSSTSGASETQYF. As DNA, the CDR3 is TGTGCCAGCAGCTCAACTAGCGGGGCGTCGGAGACCCAGTACTTC.

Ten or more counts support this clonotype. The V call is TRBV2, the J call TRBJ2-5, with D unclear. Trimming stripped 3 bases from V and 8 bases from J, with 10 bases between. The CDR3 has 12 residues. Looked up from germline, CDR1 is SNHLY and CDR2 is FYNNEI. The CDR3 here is CASSEARSTQYF. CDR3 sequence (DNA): TGTGCCAGCAGTGAGGCGCGGTCAACCCAGTACTTC.

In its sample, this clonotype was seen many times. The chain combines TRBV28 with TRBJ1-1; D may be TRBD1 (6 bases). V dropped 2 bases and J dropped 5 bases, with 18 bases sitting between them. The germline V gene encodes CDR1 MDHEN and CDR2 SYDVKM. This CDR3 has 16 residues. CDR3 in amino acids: CASSLRAGRGRTEAFF. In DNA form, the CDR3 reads TGTGCCAGCAGTTTAAGAGCAGGCAGGGGACGTACTGAAGCTTTCTTT.

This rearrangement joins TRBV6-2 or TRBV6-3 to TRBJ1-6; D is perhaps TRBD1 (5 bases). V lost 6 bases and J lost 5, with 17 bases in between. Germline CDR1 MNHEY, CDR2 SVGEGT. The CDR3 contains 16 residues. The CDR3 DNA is TGTGCCAGCAGCTTTGACAGCATCTTAAATAATTCACCCCTCCACTTT. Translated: CASSFDSILNNSPLHF.

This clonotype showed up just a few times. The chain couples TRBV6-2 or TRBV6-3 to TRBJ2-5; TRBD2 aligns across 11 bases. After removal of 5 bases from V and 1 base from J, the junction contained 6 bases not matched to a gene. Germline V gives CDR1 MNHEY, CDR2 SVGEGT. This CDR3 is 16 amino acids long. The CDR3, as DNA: TGTGCCAGCAGTCGAACTAGCGGGGGCATCCAAGAGACCCAGTACTTC. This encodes CASSRTSGGIQETQYF.

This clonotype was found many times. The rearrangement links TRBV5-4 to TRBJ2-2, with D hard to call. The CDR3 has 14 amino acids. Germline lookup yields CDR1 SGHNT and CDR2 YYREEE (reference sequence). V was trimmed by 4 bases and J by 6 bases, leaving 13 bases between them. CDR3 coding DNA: TGTGCCAGCAGCCGTTTCGGAAGCGCCGGGGAGCTGTTTTTT. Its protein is CASSRFGSAGELFF.

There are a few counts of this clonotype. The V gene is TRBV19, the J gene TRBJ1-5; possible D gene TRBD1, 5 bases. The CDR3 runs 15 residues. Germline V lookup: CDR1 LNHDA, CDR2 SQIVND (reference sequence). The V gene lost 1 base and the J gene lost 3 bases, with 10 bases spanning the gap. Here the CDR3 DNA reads TGTGCCAGTAGTATAGCCCAGGGCTCCAATCAGCCCCAGCATTTT. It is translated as CASSIAQGSNQPQHF.

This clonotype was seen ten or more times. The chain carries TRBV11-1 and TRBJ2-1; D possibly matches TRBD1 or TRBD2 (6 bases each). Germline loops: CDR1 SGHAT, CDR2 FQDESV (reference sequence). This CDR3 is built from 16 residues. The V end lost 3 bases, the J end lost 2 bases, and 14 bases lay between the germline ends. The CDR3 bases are TGTGCCAGCAGCTTCAAGGGGGGCGGGACCTACAATGAGCAGTTCTTC. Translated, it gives CASSFKGGGTYNEQFF. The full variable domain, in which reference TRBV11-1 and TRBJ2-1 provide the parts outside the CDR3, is EAEVAQSPRYKITEKSQAVAFWCDPISGHATLYWYRQILGQGPELLVQFQDESVVDDSQLPKDRFSAERLKGVDSTLKIQPAELGDSAMYLCASSFKGGGTYNEQFFGPGTRLTVL.

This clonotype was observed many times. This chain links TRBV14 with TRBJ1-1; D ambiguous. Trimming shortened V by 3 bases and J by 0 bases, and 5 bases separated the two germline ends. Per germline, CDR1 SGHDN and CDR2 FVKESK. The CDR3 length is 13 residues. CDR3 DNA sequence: TGTGCCAGCAGCCAGACACTGAACACTGAAGCTTTCTTT. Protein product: CASSQTLNTEAFF.

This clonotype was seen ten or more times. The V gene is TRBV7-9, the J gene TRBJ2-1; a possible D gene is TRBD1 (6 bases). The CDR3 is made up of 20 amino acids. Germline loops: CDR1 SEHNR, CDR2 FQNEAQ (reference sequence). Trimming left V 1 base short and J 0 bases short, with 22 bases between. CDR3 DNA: TGTGCCAGCAGCTTAGGGTTATTCGGCAGGGGCCAAATCTCCTACAATGAGCAGTTCTTC. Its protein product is CASSLGLFGRGQISYNEQFF.

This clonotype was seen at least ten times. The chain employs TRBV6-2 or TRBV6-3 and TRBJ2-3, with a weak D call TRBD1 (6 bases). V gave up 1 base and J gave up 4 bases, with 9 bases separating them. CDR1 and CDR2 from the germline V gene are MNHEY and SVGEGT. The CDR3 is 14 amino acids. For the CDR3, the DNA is TGTGCCAGCAGTTACTATGGGGGCGCAGATACGCAGTATTTT. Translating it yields CASSYYGGADTQYF.

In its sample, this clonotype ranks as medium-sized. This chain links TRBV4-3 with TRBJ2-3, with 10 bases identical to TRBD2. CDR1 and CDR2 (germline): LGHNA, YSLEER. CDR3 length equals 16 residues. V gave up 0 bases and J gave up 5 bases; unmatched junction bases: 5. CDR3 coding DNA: TGCGCCAGCAGCCAAGATCCTAGCGGGGGCGTAGATACGCAGTATTTT. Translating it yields CASSQDPSGGVDTQYF.

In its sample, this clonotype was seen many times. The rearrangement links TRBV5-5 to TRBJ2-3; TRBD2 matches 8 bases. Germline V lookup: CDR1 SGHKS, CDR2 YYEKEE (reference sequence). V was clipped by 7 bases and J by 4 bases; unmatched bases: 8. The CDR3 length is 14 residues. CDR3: CASSLTGGPDTQYF. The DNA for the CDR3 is TGTGCCAGCTCGCTAACGGGGGGGCCAGATACGCAGTATTTT.

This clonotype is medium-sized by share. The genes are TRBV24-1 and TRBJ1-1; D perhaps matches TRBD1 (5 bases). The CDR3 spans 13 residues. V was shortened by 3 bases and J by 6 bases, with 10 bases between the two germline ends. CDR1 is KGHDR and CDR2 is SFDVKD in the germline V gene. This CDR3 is CATSDPATAEAFF. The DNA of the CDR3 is TGTGCCACCAGTGATCCGGCGACAGCTGAAGCTTTCTTT.

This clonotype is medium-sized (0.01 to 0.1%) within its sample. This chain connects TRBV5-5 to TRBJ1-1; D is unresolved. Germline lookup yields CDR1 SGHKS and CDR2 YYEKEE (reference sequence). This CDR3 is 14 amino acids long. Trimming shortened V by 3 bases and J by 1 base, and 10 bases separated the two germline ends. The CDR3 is CASSWAGQNTEAFF. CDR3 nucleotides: TGTGCCAGCAGCTGGGCCGGTCAGAACACTGAAGCTTTCTTT.